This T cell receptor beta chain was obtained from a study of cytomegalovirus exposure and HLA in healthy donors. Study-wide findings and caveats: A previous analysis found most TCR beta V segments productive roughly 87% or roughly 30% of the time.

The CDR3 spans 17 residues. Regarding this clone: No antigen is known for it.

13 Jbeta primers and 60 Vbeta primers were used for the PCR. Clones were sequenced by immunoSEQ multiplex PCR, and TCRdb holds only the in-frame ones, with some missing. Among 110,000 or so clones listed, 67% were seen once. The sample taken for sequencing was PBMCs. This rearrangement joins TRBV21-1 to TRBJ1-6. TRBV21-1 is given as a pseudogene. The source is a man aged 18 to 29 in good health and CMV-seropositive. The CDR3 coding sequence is TGTGCCAGCCCATGGGGAGGGTTCCTCCAGGCGAATTCACCCCTCCACTTT. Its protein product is CASPWGGFLQANSPLHF.